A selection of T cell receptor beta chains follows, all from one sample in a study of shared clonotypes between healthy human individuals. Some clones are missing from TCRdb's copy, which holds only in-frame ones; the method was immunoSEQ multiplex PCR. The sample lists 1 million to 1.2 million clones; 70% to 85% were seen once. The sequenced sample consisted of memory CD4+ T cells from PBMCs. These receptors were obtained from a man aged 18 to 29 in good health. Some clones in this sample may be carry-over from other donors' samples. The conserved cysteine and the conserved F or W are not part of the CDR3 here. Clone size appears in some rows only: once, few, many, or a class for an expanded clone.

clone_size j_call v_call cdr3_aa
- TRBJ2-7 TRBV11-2 ASSLSRNEQY
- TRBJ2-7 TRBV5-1 ASSLGGSINEQY
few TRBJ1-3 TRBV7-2 ASSLDSQGMRNTIY
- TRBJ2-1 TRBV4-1 ASSHGPPEGNEQF
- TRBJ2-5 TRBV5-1 ASSQTSGRWETQY
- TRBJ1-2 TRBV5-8 ASSQDIYGYT
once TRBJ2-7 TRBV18 ASSPRQASSSYEQY
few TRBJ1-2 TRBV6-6 ASSPSPNCGYT
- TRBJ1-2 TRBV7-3 ASSARFGYGYT
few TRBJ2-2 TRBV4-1 ASSQGHARDRNGELF
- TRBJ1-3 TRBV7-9 ASSPVRAGFSGNTIY
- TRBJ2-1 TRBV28 ASSQRRLAGGNEQF
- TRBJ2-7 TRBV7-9 ASSLAGGGEQY
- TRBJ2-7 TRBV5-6 ASSVFGATISYEQY
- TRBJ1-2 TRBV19 ASSPRNYGYT
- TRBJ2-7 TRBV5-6 ASSLERHRATRGIQY
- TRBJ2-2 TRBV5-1 ASSQLRDSSTGELF
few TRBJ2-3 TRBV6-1 ASRGRVVGADTQY
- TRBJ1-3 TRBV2 ASSEFMGTSRFSGNTIY
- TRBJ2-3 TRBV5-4 ASSLIPSDADTQY
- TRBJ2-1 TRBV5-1 ASSLGSSGGGEEQF
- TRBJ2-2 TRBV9 ASSIVAGIVGELF
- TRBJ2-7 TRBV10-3 AISGSGEGWKSEQY
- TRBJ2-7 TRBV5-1 ASSRGLAGPSEQY
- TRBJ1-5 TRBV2 ASVAGEGQPQH
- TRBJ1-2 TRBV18 ASSPGQGALYGYT
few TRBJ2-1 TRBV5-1 ASSSTGDGSNEQF
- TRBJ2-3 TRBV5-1 ASSSSPGGSTDTQY
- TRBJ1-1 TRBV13 ASSWFKNTEAF
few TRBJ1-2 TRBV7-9 ASSLPGEFYGYT
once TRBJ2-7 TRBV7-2 ASSIRTGEYEQY
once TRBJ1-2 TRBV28 ASSDGNYGYT
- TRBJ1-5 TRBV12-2 ASRFFCNQPQH